The sequence of this T cell receptor beta chain was determined in a study of blood T cell repertoires in COVID-19. Study details: COVID-19 samples collected from the United States, Italy and Spain covered acute and convalescent phases. T cells, B-cell-depleted T cells, or PBMCs supplied cDNA or gDNA.

Germline-derived CDR1 and CDR2 are SGHRS and YFSETQ. The CDR3 is 14 amino acids. V dropped 5 bases and J dropped 4 bases, with 15 bases sitting between them. Original data processing: Reference gene primer amplification in the assay estimated nucleated cell counts. Generated by immunoSEQ multiplex PCR, the TCRdb table keeps only in-frame clones and is missing some. D and trimming were read from the DNA, whereas the V and J calls and clone size are those reported in that table. The sample has some 150,000 clones, 82% seen once; the top ten hold 4% to 5%. The sample consisted of peripheral blood. The chain is built from TRBV5-1 and TRBJ1-2; the D gene is possibly TRBD1 (5 bases). The origin of this receptor is a woman of 80 years or more with acute or convalescent COVID-19. The CDR3: CASRGVLGGYGYTF. The CDR3 DNA sequence: TGCGCCAGCAGAGGGGTACTTGGTGGCTATGGCTACACCTTC.